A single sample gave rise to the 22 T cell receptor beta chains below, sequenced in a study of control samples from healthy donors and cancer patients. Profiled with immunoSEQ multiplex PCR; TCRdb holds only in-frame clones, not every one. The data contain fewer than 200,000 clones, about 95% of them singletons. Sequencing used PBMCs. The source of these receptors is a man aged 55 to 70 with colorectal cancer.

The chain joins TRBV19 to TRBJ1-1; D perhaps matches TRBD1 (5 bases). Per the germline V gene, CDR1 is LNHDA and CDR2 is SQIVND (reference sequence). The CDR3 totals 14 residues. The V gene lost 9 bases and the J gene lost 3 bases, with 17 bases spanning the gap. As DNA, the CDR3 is TGTGCCAGCAGGGTTGATAGACAAGACACTGAAGCTTTCTTT. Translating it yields CASRVDRQDTEAFF.

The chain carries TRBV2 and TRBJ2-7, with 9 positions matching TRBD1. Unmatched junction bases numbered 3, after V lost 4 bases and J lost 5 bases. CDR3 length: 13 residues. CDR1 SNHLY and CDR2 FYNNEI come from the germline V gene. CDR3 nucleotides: TGTGCCAGCAGTGGCGGGACAGGGAACGAGCAGTACTTC. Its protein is CASSGGTGNEQYF.

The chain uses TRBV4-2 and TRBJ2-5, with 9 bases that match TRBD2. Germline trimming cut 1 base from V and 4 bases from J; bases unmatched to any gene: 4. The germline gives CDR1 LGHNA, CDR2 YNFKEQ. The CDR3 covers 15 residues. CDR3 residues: CASSQGSSGGETQYF. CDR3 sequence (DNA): TGTGCCAGCAGCCAAGGGAGTAGCGGGGGAGAGACCCAGTACTTC.

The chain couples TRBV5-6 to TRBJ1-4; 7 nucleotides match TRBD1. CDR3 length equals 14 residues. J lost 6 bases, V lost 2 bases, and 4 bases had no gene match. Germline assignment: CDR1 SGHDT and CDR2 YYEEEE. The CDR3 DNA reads TGTGCCAGCAGCTTCAAGGGGGCGGATGAAAAACTGTTTTTT. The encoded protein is CASSFKGADEKLFF.

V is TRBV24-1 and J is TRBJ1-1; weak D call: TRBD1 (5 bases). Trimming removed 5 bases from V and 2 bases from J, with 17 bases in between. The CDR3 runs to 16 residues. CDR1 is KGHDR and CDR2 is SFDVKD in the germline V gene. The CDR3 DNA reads TGTGCCACCAGTGCCCCTGATGAGAGGGGAAACACTGAAGCTTTCTTT. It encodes CATSAPDERGNTEAFF.

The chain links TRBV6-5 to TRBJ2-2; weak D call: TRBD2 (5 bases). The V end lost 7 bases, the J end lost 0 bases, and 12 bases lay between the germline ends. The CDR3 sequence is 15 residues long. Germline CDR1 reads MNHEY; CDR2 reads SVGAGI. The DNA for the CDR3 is TGTGCCAGCACCCTAGACTATTCGAACACCGGGGAGCTGTTTTTT. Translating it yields CASTLDYSNTGELFF.

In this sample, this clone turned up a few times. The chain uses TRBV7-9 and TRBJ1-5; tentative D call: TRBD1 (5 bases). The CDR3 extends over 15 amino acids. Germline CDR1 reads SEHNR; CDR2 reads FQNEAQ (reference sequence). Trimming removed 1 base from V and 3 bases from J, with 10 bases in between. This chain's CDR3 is CASSLELGTNQPQHF. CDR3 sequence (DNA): TGTGCCAGCAGCTTAGAACTAGGGACCAATCAGCCCCAGCATTTT.

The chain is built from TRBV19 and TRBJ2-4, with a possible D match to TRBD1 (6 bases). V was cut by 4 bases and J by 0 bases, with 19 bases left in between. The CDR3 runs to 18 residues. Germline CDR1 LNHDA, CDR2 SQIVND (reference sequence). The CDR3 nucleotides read TGTGCCAGTAGTACCTACCTACAGGGAGAGGTAGCCAAAAACATTCAGTACTTC. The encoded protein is CASSTYLQGEVAKNIQYF.

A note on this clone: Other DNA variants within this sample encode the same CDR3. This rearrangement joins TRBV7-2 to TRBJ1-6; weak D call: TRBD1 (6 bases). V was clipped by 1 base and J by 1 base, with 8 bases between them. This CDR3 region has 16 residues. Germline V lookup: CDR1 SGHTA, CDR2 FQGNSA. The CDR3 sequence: CASSLGGGSYNSPLHF. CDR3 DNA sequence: TGTGCCAGCAGCTTAGGAGGGGGTTCCTATAATTCACCCCTCCACTTT. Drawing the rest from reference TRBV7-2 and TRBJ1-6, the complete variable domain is GAGVSQSPSNKVTEKGKDVELRCDPISGHTALYWYRQSLGQGLEFLIYFQGNSAPDKSGLPSDRFSAERTGGSVSTLTIQRTQQEDSAVYLCASSLGGGSYNSPLHFGNGTRLTVT.

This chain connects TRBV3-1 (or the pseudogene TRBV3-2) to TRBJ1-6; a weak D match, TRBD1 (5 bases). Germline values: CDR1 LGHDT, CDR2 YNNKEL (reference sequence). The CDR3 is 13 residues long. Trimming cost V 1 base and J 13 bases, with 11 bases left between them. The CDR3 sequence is CASSQVNGTPLHF. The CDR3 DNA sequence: TGTGCCAGCAGCCAAGTGAACGGGACGCCCCTCCACTTT.

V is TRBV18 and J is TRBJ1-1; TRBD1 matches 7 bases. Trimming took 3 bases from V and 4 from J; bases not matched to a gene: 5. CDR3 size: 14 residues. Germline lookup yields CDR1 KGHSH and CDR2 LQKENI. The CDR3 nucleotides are TGTGCCAGCTCACCCGAGGGGGCTGGCACTGAAGCTTTCTTT. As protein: CASSPEGAGTEAFF.

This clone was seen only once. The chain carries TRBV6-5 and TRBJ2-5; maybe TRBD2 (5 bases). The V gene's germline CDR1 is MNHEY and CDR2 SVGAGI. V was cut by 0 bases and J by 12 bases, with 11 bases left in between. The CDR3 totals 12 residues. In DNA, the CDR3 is TGTGCCAGCAGTTACTCTGGAGGAGTGGAGTACTTC. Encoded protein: CASSYSGGVEYF.

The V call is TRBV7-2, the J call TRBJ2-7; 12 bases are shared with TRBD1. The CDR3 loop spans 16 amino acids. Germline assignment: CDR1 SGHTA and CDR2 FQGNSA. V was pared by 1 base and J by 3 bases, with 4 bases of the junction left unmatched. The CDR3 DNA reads TGTGCCAGCAGCTTAGAAGGGACAGGGGGCGACTACGAGCAGTACTTC. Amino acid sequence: CASSLEGTGGDYEQYF.

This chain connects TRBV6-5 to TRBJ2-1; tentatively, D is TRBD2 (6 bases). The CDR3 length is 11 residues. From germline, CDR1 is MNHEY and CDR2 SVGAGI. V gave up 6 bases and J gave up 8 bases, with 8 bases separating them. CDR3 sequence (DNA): TGTGCCAGCAGGGGGAGGCATGAGCAGTTCTTC. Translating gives CASRGRHEQFF.

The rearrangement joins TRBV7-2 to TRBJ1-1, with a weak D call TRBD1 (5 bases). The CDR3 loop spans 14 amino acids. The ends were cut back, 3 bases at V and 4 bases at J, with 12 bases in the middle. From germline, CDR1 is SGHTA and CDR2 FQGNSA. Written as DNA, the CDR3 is TGTGCCAGCAGCTTGTTGGAGGGGCTCACTGAAGCTTTCTTT. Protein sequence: CASSLLEGLTEAFF.

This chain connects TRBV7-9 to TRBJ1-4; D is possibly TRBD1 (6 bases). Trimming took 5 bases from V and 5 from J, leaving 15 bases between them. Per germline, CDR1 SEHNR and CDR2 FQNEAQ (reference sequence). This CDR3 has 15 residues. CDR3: CASSSLQGRNEKLFF. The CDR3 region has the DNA TGTGCCAGCAGCAGCCTACAGGGCCGAAATGAAAAACTGTTTTTT. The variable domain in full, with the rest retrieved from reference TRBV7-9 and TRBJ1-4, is DTGVSQNPRHKITKRGQNVTFRCDPISEHNRLYWYRQTLGQGPEFLTYFQNEAQLEKSRLLSDRFSAERPKGSFSTLEIQRTEQGDSAMYLCASSSLQGRNEKLFFGSGTQLSVL.

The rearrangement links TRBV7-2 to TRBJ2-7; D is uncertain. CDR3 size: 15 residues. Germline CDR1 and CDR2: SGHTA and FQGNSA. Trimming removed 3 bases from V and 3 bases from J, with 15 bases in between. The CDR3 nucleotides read TGTGCCAGCAGCTTCTCGCATGGACCGCACTACGAGCAGTACTTC. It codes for CASSFSHGPHYEQYF.

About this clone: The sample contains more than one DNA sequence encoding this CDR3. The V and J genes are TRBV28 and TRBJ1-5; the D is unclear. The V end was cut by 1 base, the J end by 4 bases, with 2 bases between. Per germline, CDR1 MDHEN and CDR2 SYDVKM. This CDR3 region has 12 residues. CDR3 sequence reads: CASSLLNQPQHF. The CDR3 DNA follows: TGTGCCAGCAGTTTATTAAATCAGCCCCAGCATTTT.

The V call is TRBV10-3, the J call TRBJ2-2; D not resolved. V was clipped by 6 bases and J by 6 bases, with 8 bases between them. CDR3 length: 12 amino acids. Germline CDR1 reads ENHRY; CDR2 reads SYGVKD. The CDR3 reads CAISALSGELFF. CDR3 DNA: TGTGCCATCAGCGCGCTTTCCGGGGAGCTGTTTTTT.

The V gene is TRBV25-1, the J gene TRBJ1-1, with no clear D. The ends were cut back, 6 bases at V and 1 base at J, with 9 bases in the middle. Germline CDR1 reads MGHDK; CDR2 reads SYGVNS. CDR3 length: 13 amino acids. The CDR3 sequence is CASREAKNTEAFF. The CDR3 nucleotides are TGTGCCAGCAGGGAAGCCAAGAACACTGAAGCTTTCTTT.

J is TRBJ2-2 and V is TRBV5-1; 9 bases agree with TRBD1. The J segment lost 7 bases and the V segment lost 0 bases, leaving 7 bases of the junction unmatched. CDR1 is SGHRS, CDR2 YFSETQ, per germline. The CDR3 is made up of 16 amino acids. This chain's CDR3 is CASSLGGQGSGGELFF. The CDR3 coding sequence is TGCGCCAGCAGCTTGGGGGGACAGGGAAGCGGCGGGGAGCTGTTTTTT. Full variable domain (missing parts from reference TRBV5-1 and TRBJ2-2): KAGVTQTPRYLIKTRGQQVTLSCSPISGHRSVSWYQQTPGQGLQFLFEYFSETQRNKGNFPGRFSGRQFSNSRSEMNVSTLELGDSALYLCASSLGGQGSGGELFFGEGSRLTVL.

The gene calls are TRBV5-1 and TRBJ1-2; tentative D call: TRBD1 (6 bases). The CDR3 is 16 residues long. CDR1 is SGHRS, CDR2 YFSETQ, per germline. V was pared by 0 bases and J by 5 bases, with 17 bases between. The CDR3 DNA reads TGCGCCAGCAGCTTGGGGACAGTAAAGGGGAGTTATGGCTACACCTTC. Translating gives CASSLGTVKGSYGYTF.